Shown below are 7 T cell receptor beta chains from a single sample sequenced in a study of a mutant IDH1 vaccine in newly diagnosed glioma. The assay was immunoSEQ multiplex PCR, and TCRdb's table has in-frame clones only and misses some. The sample records 110,000 or so clones, 85% to 90% being singletons. The time point denotes: week 11, during vaccination. Topical imiquimod was applied with each vaccine dose, which held 300 ug of mutant IDH1 20-mer peptide. These TCRs are of unknown antigen specificity. The starting material was PBMCs, obtained from a glioma patient whose treatment included an IDH1 peptide vaccine. The source is a woman in her forties or fifties with glioma.

This clone was seen more than once but under ten times. The chain recombines TRBV5-1 with TRBJ2-1; TRBD1 aligns across 9 bases. Germline V CDR1 and CDR2: SGHRS, YFSETQ. CDR3 length: 15 residues. V dropped 4 bases and J dropped 9; count of bases not matched to a gene: 11. In DNA form, the CDR3 reads TGCGCCAGCAGCCCTTACAGGGGGCGGGTGGGTGAGCAGTTCTTC. Its translation: CASSPYRGRVGEQFF.

The J gene is TRBJ2-5, the V gene TRBV28; TRBD1 matches at 9 bases. The closer fit of TRBJ2-7 to the DNA end suggests the J call may be wrong. The CDR3 spans 15 residues. The germline V gene has CDR1 MDHEN and CDR2 SYDVKM. DNA for the CDR3: TGTGCCAGCAGTTTTGAGGGACAGGGATCCTACGAGCAGTACTTC. It is translated as CASSFEGQGSYEQYF.

The chain recombines TRBV7-9 with TRBJ1-4; 7 nucleotides match TRBD1. Germline V gives CDR1 SEHNR, CDR2 FQNEAQ (reference sequence). This CDR3 is 15 amino acids long. Germline trimming cut 0 bases from V and 8 bases from J; bases unmatched to any gene: 6. The CDR3 DNA reads TGTGCCAGCAGCTTAGCCGGCAGGGGGGACGAAAAACTGTTTTTT. Protein product: CASSLAGRGDEKLFF. Full variable domain (outside the CDR3, taken from reference TRBV7-9 and TRBJ1-4): DTGVSQNPRHKITKRGQNVTFRCDPISEHNRLYWYRQTLGQGPEFLTYFQNEAQLEKSRLLSDRFSAERPKGSFSTLEIQRTEQGDSAMYLCASSLAGRGDEKLFFGSGTQLSVL.

On this clone itself: This same CDR3 is encoded by further DNA sequences in the sample. This sequence joins TRBV28 and TRBJ2-7, with TRBD1 identical over 9 bases. The germline V gene has CDR1 MDHEN and CDR2 SYDVKM. This CDR3 spans 14 amino acids. J was trimmed by 3 bases and V by 6 bases; bases with no gene match: 6. CDR3 protein: CASSSGTGIYEQYF. CDR3 sequence (DNA): TGTGCCAGCAGCAGCGGGACAGGGATCTACGAGCAGTACTTC.

The chain combines TRBV5-5 with TRBJ2-7, with 11 bases lining up with TRBD1. The length of the CDR3 is 17 residues. Germline lookup yields CDR1 SGHKS and CDR2 YYEKEE (reference sequence). V lost 4 bases, J lost 3 bases, and 12 bases stayed unmatched. The CDR3 bases are TGTGCCAGCAGCCCAGGACAGGGGGCTCTACACGACTACGAGCAGTACTTC. Translating gives CASSPGQGALHDYEQYF.

The chain couples TRBV7-9 to TRBJ2-4; possibly TRBD1 or TRBD2 for D (5 bases each). The length of the CDR3 is 14 residues. The V gene lost 1 base and the J gene lost 8 bases, with 12 bases spanning the gap. Germline CDR1 and CDR2: SEHNR and FQNEAQ (reference sequence). CDR3 residues: CASSLEGLGDIQYF. The CDR3 DNA reads TGTGCCAGCAGCTTAGAGGGGCTCGGGGACATTCAGTACTTC.

The chain is built from TRBV7-3 and TRBJ1-1; D possibly corresponds to TRBD1 (5 bases). The CDR3 length is 14 residues. Trimming left V 5 bases short and J 4 bases short, with 14 bases between. From germline, CDR1 is SGHTA and CDR2 FQGTGA. The CDR3 is CASSPQGRGTEAFF. CDR3 DNA sequence: TGTGCCAGCAGCCCCCAGGGCCGCGGCACTGAAGCTTTCTTT.